The 17 T cell receptor beta chains given below trace back to one sample, sequenced in a study of PD-1 blockade in classical Hodgkin lymphoma. Every patient had relapsed following autologous stem cell transplantation, and cohorts differed in brentuximab vedotin exposure. The protocol was immunoSEQ multiplex PCR, while the TCRdb copy is restricted to in-frame clones and leaves out a portion. The top ten hold about 16% of the sample, which has 30,000 to 40,000 clones, over 65% seen once. Sequencing used peripheral blood mononuclear cells (PBMCs), obtained before the second cycle of nivolumab. Receptors were obtained from a human donor with classical Hodgkin lymphoma.

In DNA form, the CDR3 reads TGTGCCAGCAGCTTGGGGCTGGCTGAAGCTTTCTTT. Its protein is CASSLGLAEAFF. The chain recombines TRBV7-9 with TRBJ1-1, with D maybe TRBD1 (5 bases). The germline V gene encodes CDR1 SEHNR and CDR2 FQNEAQ (reference sequence). CDR3 size: 12 residues. With 3 bases removed from V and 6 bases from J, the gap between germline ends came to 8 bases.

J is TRBJ2-7 and V is TRBV9; tentative D call: TRBD2 (6 bases). V lost 4 bases and J 7 bases, leaving 24 bases between the germline ends. This CDR3 region has 16 residues. CDR1 SGDLS and CDR2 YYNGEE come from the germline V gene. The CDR3 spells CASSPRSKGLGGEQYF. CDR3 nucleotides: TGTGCCAGCAGCCCCCGTAGTAAGGGACTCGGTGGTGAGCAGTACTTC.

The chain recombines TRBV6-5 with TRBJ2-7, with D unresolved. Trimming left V 5 bases short and J 7 bases short, with 9 bases between. This CDR3 contains 11 residues. Looked up from germline, CDR1 is MNHEY and CDR2 is SVGAGI. CDR3 bases: TGTGCCAGCAGTCCCGCCTGGGAGCAGTACTTC. Protein sequence: CASSPAWEQYF.

The chain has TRBV10-2 and TRBJ2-2; 11 nucleotides agree with TRBD1. Germline V gene lookup returns CDR1 WSHSY and CDR2 SAAADI. V shed 5 bases and J 5 bases; nucleotides not matched to a gene: 7. This CDR3 comprises 16 residues. The chain's CDR3 is CASSTPGTGGTGELFF. CDR3 nucleotide sequence: TGCGCCAGCAGTACTCCCGGGACAGGGGGTACCGGGGAGCTGTTTTTT.

This sequence joins TRBV6-1 and TRBJ1-2; 10 bases are a match to TRBD1. The CDR3 covers 13 residues. Germline V CDR1 and CDR2: MNHNS, SASEGT. The V and J ends lost 10 bases and 5 bases, in that order; junction bases with no gene match: 7. CDR3 sequence (DNA): TGTGCCACCACCGCGGACAGGGGGTATGGCTACACCTTC. Translated: CATTADRGYGYTF.

The rearrangement links TRBV7-2 to TRBJ2-3, with 11 nucleotides matching TRBD2. Per germline, CDR1 SGHTA and CDR2 FQGNSA. The CDR3 sequence is 16 residues long. Losses at the gene ends were 1 base for V and 4 bases for J; bases not matched to a gene: 4. The CDR3 spells CASSLEGTSGADTQYF. For the CDR3, the DNA is TGTGCCAGCAGCTTAGAAGGGACTAGCGGTGCAGATACGCAGTATTTT.

The genes are TRBV20-1 and TRBJ2-1; possible D gene TRBD2, 5 bases. Trimming took 1 base from V and 9 from J, leaving 7 bases between them. The CDR3 extends over 11 amino acids. Germline V gene data show CDR1 as DFQATT and CDR2 as SNEGSKA (reference sequence). Here the CDR3 DNA reads TGCAGTGCTAGAGGGGCGGGTGAGCAGTTCTTC. It specifies CSARGAGEQFF.

This chain links TRBV11-2 with TRBJ2-7; no clear D gene. Trimming took 5 bases from V and 6 from J, leaving 14 bases between them. The germline CDR1 and CDR2 sequences are SGHAT and FQNNGV. This CDR3 has 13 residues. The CDR3 spells CASSGRLGREQYF. In DNA form, the CDR3 reads TGTGCCAGCAGCGGCCGCCTTGGTCGCGAGCAGTACTTC.

The V gene is TRBV7-9, the J gene TRBJ1-4; possibly TRBD1 for D (5 bases). The germline V gene has CDR1 SEHNR and CDR2 FQNEAQ (reference sequence). Trimming shortened V by 5 bases and J by 0 bases, and 19 bases separated the two germline ends. The CDR3 covers 18 residues. CDR3 residues: CASSVGVRATSTNEKLFF. The CDR3 bases are TGTGCCAGCAGCGTAGGGGTCCGGGCAACGTCAACTAATGAAAAACTGTTTTTT.

The V and J genes are TRBV5-4 and TRBJ2-5, with 8 bases aligning to TRBD2. J gave up 3 bases and V 3 bases, and 7 bases lay outside the gene matches. The CDR3 spans 15 residues. Germline values: CDR1 SGHNT, CDR2 YYREEE (reference sequence). The CDR3 spells CASSWPGTSEETQYF. CDR3 nucleotides: TGTGCCAGCAGCTGGCCCGGGACTAGTGAAGAGACCCAGTACTTC.

The chain links TRBV29-1 to TRBJ1-1, with a weak D call TRBD1 (5 bases). This CDR3 is built from 14 residues. Germline lookup yields CDR1 SQVTM and CDR2 ANQGSEA. V was clipped by 6 bases and J by 4 bases, with 18 bases between them. The CDR3 protein is CSVVGGGWGTEAFF. In DNA form, the CDR3 reads TGCAGCGTCGTCGGGGGGGGATGGGGCACTGAAGCTTTCTTT.

The genes are TRBV9 and TRBJ1-3, with no clear D. The CDR3 has 15 amino acids. Trimming took off 4 bases at V and 0 bases at J, with 11 bases between the two ends. The germline CDR1 and CDR2 sequences are SGDLS and YYNGEE. The CDR3: CASSPRTVSGNTIYF. The DNA of the CDR3 is TGTGCCAGCAGCCCACGGACTGTCTCTGGAAACACCATATATTTT.

The chain has TRBV7-9 and TRBJ2-2; no clear D gene. Germline assignment: CDR1 SEHNR and CDR2 FQNEAQ (reference sequence). The ends were cut back, 1 base at V and 4 bases at J, with 7 bases in the middle. CDR3 length equals 14 residues. Written as DNA, the CDR3 is TGTGCCAGCAGCTTAGAGGCTGTCACCGGGGAGCTGTTTTTT. It translates to CASSLEAVTGELFF.

The genes are TRBV7-2 and TRBJ2-1, with 7 bases identical to TRBD1. The V and J ends lost 5 bases and 4 bases, in that order; junction bases with no gene match: 2. The V gene's germline CDR1 is SGHTA and CDR2 FQGNSA. The CDR3 spans 13 residues. CDR3 bases: TGTGCCAGCAGCCTCAGGGGGTACAATGAGCAGTTCTTC. Its protein is CASSLRGYNEQFF.

DNA for the CDR3: TGTGCCAGCAGCTTAGATCGGGCAGATACGCAGTATTTT. Its translation: CASSLDRADTQYF. The rearrangement joins TRBV11-2 to TRBJ2-3, with unresolved D. CDR3 size: 13 residues. CDR1 and CDR2 from the germline V gene are SGHAT and FQNNGV. The V gene lost 0 bases and the J gene lost 4 bases, with 5 bases spanning the gap.

J is TRBJ1-6 and V is TRBV5-3; a possible D gene is TRBD1 (6 bases). TRBV5-3 is recorded as an ORF, its role being uncertain. V was clipped by 8 bases and J by 7 bases, with 19 bases between them. CDR3 size: 15 residues. CDR3 sequence reads: CASSLEDRRNSPLHF. As DNA, the CDR3 is TGTGCCAGCAGCCTCGAAGACAGGAGGAATTCACCCCTCCACTTT.

This clone is judged large. The rearrangement uses TRBV4-3 and TRBJ2-4, with 10 bases fitting TRBD1. Per germline, CDR1 LGHNA and CDR2 YSLEER. The CDR3 covers 18 residues. V trimming: 3 bases; J trimming: 2 bases; junction bases outside the gene matches: 10. The CDR3 sequence: CASSHTPTGGLPKNIQYF. The CDR3 DNA follows: TGCGCCAGCAGCCATACCCCGACAGGGGGCCTCCCCAAAAACATTCAGTACTTC.